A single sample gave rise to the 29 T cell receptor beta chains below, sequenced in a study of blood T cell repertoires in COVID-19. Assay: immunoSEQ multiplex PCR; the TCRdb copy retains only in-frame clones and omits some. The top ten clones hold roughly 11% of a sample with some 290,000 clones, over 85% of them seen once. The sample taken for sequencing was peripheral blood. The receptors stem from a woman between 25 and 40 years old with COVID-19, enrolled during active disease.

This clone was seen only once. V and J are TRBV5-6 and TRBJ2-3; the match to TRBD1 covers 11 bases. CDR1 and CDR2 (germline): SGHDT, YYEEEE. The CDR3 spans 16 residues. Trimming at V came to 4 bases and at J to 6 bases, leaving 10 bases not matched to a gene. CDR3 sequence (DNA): TGTGCCAGCAGCCCAACCGGGACAGGGGGTGTTGATACGCAGTATTTT. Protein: CASSPTGTGGVDTQYF.

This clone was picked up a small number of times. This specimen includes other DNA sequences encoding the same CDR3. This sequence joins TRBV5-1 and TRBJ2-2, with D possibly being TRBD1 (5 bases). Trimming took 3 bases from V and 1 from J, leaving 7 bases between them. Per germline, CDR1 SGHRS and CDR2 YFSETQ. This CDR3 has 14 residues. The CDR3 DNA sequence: TGCGCCAGCAGCTCCGGACAGAACACCGGGGAGCTGTTTTTT. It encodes CASSSGQNTGELFF.

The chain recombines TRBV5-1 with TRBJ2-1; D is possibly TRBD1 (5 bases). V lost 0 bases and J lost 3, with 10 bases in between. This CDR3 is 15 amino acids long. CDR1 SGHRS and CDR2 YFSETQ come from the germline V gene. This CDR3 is CASSLVGDSYNEQFF. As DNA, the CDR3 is TGCGCCAGCAGCTTGGTAGGCGACAGCTACAATGAGCAGTTCTTC.

CDR3 protein: CASSDTLRGTQYF. CDR3 DNA sequence: TGTGCCAGCAGTGACACACTCCGGGGGACCCAGTACTTC. The rearrangement links TRBV6-1 to TRBJ2-5, with TRBD2 as a possible D gene (5 bases). The length of the CDR3 is 13 residues. V was cut by 3 bases and J by 7 bases, with 12 bases left in between. The germline CDR1 and CDR2 sequences are MNHNS and SASEGT.

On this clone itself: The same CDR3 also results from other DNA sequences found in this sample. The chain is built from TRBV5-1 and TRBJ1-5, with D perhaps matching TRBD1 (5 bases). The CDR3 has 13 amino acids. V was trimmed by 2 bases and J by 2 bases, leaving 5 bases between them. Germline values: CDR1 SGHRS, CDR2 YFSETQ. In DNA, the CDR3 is TGCGCCAGCAGCTTACAGGGCAATCAGCCCCAGCATTTT. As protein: CASSLQGNQPQHF.

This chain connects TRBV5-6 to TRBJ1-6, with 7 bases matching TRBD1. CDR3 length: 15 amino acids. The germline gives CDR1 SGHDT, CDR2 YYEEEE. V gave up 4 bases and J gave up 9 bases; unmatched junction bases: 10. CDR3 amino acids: CASSRGDRLFSPLHF. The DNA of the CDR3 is TGTGCCAGCAGCAGGGGGGACAGACTTTTTTCACCCCTCCACTTT.

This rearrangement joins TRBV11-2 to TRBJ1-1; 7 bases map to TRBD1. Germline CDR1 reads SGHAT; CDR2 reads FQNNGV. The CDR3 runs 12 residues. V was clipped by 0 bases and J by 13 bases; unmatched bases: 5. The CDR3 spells CASSLDRGSVFF. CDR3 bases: TGTGCCAGCAGCTTAGACAGGGGGTCCGTTTTCTTT.

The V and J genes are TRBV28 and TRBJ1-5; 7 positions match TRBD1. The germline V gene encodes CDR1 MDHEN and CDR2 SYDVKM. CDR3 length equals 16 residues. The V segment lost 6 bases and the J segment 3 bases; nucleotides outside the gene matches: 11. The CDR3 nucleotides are TGTGCCAGCAGCCAATTCCGGGACAGACCCAATCAGCCCCAGCATTTT. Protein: CASSQFRDRPNQPQHF.

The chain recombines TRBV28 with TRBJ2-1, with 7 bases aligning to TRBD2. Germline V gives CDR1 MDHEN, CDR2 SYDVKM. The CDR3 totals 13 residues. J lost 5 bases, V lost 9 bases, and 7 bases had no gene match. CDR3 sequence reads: CASLAATNNEQFF. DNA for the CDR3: TGTGCCAGTCTAGCGGCGACAAACAATGAGCAGTTCTTC.

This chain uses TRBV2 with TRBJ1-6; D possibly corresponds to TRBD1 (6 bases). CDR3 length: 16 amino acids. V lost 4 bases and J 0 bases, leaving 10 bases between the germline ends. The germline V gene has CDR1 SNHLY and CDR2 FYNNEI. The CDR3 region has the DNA TGTGCCAGCAGTGGACAGGCGAGCTCCTATAATTCACCCCTCCACTTT. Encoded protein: CASSGQASSYNSPLHF.

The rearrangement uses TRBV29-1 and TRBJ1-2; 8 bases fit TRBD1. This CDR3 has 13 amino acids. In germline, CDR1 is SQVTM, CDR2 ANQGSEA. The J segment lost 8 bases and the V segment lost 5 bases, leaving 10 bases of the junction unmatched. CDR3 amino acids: CSVKAQGVGGYTF. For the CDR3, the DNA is TGCAGCGTTAAGGCACAGGGGGTAGGCGGCTACACCTTC.

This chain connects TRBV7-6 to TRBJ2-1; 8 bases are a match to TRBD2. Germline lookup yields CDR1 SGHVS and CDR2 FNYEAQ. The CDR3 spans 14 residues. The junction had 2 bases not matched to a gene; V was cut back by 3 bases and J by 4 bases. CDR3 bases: TGTGCCAGCAGCTTTGCGGGGGGATACAATGAGCAGTTCTTC. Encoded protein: CASSFAGGYNEQFF.

The CDR3 region has the DNA TGTGCCAGCAGCTTGGTAGGTGGGGGCCGGATGAACACTGAAGCTTTCTTT. Its translation is CASSLVGGGRMNTEAFF. The chain couples TRBV5-6 to TRBJ1-1; maybe TRBD1 (6 bases). The V end was cut by 0 bases, the J end by 0 bases, with 15 bases between. The length of the CDR3 is 17 residues. CDR1 is SGHDT and CDR2 is YYEEEE in the germline V gene.

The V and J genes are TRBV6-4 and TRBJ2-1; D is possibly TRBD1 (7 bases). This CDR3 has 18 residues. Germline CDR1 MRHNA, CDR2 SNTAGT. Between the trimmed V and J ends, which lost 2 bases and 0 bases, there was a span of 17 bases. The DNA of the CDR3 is TGTGCCAGCAGTGACAGGAGGGGGCTCCTGAGCTCCTACAATGAGCAGTTCTTC. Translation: CASSDRRGLLSSYNEQFF.

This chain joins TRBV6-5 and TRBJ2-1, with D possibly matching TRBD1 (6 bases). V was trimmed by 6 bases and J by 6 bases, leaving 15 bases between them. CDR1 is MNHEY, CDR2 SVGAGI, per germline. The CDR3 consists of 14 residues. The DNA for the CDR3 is TGTGCCAGCAGCTGGGGGCCAACCCGCAATGAGCAGTTCTTC. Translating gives CASSWGPTRNEQFF.

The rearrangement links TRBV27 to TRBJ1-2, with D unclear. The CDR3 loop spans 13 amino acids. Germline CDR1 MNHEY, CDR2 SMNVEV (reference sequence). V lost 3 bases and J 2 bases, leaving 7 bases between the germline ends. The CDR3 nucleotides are TGTGCCAGCAGTTTGGGCGTGAACTATGGCTACACCTTC. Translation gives CASSLGVNYGYTF.

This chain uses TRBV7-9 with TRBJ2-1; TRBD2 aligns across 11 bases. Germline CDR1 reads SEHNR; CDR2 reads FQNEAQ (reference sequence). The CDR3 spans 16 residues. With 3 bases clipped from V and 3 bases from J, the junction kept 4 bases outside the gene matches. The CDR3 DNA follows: TGTGCCAGCAGCTTGCCGACTAGCGGGAACTACAATGAGCAGTTCTTC. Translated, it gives CASSLPTSGNYNEQFF.

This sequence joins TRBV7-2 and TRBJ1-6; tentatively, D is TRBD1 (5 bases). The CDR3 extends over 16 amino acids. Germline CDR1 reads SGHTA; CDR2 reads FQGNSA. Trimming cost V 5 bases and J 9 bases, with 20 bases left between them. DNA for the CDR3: TGTGCCAGCAGCCTATCGACAGCCGCAGTTAGTTCACCCCTCCACTTT. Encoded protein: CASSLSTAAVSSPLHF.

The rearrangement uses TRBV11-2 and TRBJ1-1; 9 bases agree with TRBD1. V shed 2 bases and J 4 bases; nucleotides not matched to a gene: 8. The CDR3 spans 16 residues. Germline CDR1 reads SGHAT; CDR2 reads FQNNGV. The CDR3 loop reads CASSLFGTGWTTEAFF. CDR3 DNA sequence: TGTGCCAGCAGCTTATTCGGGACAGGGTGGACCACTGAAGCTTTCTTT.

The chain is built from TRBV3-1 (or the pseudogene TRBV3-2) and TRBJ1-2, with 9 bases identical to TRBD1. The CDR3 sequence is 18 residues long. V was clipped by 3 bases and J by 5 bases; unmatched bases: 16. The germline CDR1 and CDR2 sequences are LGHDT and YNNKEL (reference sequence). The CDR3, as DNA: TGTGCCAGCAGCCACGACGGCGCCGGACAGGGGACTTTATATGGCTACACCTTC. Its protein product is CASSHDGAGQGTLYGYTF.

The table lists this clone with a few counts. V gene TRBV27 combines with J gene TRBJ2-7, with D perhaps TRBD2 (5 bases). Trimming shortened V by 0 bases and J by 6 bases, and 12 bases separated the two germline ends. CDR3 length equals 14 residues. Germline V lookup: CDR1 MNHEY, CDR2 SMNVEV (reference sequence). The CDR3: CASSLSARDFEQYF. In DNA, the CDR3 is TGTGCCAGCAGTTTATCGGCGAGGGATTTCGAGCAGTACTTC.

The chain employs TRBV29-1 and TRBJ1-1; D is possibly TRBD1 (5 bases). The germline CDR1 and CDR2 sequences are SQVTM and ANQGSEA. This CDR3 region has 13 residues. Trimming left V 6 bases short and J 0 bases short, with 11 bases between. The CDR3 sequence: CSVHRRLNTEAFF. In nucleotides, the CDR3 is TGCAGCGTCCACAGGCGTTTGAACACTGAAGCTTTCTTT.

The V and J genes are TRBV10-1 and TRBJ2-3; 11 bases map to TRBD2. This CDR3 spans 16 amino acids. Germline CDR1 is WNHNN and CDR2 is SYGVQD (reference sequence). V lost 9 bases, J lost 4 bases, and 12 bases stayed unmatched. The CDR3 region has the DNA TGCGCCAGGCAACCCCCGGGACTAGCGGCTGCAGATACGCAGTATTTT. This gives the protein CARQPPGLAAADTQYF.

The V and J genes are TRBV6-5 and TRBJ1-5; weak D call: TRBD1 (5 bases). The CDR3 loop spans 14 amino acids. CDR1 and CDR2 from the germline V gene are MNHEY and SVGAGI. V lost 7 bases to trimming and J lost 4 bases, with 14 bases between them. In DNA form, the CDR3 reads TGTGCCAGCAAACAACACGGGGGGAATCAGCCCCAGCATTTT. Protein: CASKQHGGNQPQHF.

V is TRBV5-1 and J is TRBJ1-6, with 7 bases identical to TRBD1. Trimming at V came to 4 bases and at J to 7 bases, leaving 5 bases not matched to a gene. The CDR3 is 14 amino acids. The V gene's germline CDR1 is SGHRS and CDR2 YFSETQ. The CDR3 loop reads CASSQQGMNSPLHF. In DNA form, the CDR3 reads TGCGCCAGCAGCCAACAGGGGATGAATTCACCCCTCCACTTT.

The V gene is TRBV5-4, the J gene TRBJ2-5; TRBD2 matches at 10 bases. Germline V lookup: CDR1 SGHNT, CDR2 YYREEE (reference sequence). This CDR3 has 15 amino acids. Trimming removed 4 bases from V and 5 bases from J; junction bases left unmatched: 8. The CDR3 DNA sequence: TGTGCCAGCAGCCCGGGTCCAGCGGGGGGGGAGACCCAGTACTTC. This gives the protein CASSPGPAGGETQYF. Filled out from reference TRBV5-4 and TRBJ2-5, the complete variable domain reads ETGVTQSPTHLIKTRGQQVTLRCSSQSGHNTVSWYQQALGQGPQFIFQYYREEENGRGNFPPRFSGLQFPNYSSELNVNALELDDSALYLCASSPGPAGGETQYFGPGTRLLVL.

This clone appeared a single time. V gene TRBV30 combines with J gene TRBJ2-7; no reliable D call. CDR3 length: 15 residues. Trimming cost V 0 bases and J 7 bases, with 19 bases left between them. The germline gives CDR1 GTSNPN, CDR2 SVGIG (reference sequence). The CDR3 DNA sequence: TGTGCCTGGAGTGTAAGGTTGGGCAGATTTGGAGAGCAGTACTTC. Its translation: CAWSVRLGRFGEQYF.

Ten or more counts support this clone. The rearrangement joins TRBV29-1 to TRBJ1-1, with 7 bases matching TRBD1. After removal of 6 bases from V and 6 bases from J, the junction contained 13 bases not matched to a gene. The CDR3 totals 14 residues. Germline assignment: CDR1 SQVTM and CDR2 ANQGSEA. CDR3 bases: TGCAGCGTGTCCATATTGGAGGGGGCGGCTGAAGCTTTCTTT. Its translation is CSVSILEGAAEAFF.

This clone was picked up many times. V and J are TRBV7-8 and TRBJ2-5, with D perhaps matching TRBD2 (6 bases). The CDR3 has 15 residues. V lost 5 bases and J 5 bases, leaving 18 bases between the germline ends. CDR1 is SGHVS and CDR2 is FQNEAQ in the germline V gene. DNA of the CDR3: TGTGCCAGCAGCCCCTCGGGGGATACGGCGGAGACCCAGTACTTC. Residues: CASSPSGDTAETQYF.